Sequencing of this T cell receptor (beta chain) was carried out in a study of blood T cell repertoires in COVID-19. Study information: Sites in the United States, Italy and Spain provided acute and convalescent COVID-19 samples. Sample material is recorded as cDNA or gDNA derived from T cells, B-cell-depleted T cells, or PBMCs.

V lost 4 bases and J lost 6, with 13 bases in between. The CDR3 consists of 14 residues. Germline CDR1 and CDR2: SGHTA and FQGNSA. How the authors handled the data: It was from reference gene primer amplification that nucleated cell counts were estimated. Generated by immunoSEQ multiplex PCR, the TCRdb table keeps only in-frame clones and is missing some. From that table come the V and J calls and clone size; the DNA was used to work out D and trimming. The table shows 200,000 to 250,000 clones, with about 85% occurring only once. The V call is TRBV7-2, the J call TRBJ1-5, with a tentative D call TRBD1 (5 bases). What was sequenced was peripheral blood. The sequence came from a man under 40 with active or convalescent COVID-19. Here the CDR3 DNA reads TGTGCCAGCAGCTCCGTCTTAGGGGTTCAGCCCCAGCATTTT. Its protein product is CASSSVLGVQPQHF.